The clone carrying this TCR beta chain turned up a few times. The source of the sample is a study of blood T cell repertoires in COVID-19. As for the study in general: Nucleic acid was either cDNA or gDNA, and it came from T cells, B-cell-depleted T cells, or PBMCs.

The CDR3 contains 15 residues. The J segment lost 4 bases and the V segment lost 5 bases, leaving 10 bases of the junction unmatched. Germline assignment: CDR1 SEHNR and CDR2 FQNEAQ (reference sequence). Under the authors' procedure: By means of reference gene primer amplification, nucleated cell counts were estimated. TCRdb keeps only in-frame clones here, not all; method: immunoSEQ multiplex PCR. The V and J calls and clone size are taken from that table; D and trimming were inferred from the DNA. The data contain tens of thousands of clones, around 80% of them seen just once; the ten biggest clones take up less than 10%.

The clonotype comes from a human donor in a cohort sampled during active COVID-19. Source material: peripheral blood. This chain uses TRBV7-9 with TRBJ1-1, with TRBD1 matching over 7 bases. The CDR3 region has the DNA TGTGCCAGCAGCAAGAGACAGGGTTTGAGCACTGAAGCTTTCTTT. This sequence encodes CASSKRQGLSTEAFF.